This TCR beta chain is from a study of blood T cell repertoires in COVID-19. Study as a whole: Sources were T cells, B-cell-depleted T cells, or PBMCs; the material itself was cDNA or gDNA.

The germline V gene encodes CDR1 MNHEY and CDR2 SMNVEV (reference sequence). The CDR3 has 14 amino acids. Note on this clone: One end of the junction is discordant with germline, which a read error may explain.

TCRdb keeps only in-frame clones here, not all; method: immunoSEQ multiplex PCR. In the table there are about 430,000 clones, 70% to 90% of which are singletons. The sample taken for sequencing was peripheral blood. J is TRBJ2-2 and V is TRBV27; TRBD2 is a possible D gene (6 bases). The receptor's source is a man aged 18 to 30 with COVID-19, enrolled during active disease. CDR3 DNA sequence: TGTGCCAGCAGAGGCCTAGCGAAAACCGGGGAGCTGTTTTTT. This encodes CASRGLAKTGELFF.